This T cell receptor (beta chain) was profiled in a study of identical twins. A universal primer site was incorporated via template switching, and the cDNA contained unique molecular identifiers. In TCRdb, the 5' RACE reads were re-called with MiXCR into one record per CDR3 protein. In the table there are roughly 220,000 distinct CDR3 sequences, 6.5% of which are singletons. Study findings and constraints: Beta clonotypes that were abundant in cord blood contained fewer insertions, a pattern absent from memory repertoires. The study based its conclusions on cross-sectional statistical analysis and did not follow the same donors.

Looked up from germline, CDR1 is PRHDT and CDR2 is FYEKMQ (reference sequence). Deletions cut 5 bases from V and 10 bases from J, with 18 bases between. This CDR3 contains 14 residues. This clonotype was detected ten times or more. The target antigen is unknown. The same sample was also used in a study of T cells expressing NK-cell markers. This second study says: Several experiments employed an anti-gamma-delta TCR antibody to confine sorting to alpha-beta TCR T cells.

V gene TRBV13 combines with J gene TRBJ1-3, with a possible D match to TRBD1 (6 bases). This TCR was sampled from a woman under 30 in good health. Sequences were obtained from CD8+ T cells sorted from blood. CDR3 loop: CASSAGDAADTIYF. In DNA, the CDR3 is TGTGCCAGCAGCGCAGGGGACGCGGCCGATACCATATATTTT. The variable domain in full, completed from reference TRBV13 and TRBJ1-3, reads AAGVIQSPRHLIKEKRETATLKCYPIPRHDTVYWYQQGPGQDPQFLISFYEKMQSDKGSIPDRFSAQQFSDYHSELNMSSLELGDSALYFCASSAGDAADTIYFGEGSWLTVV.